This T cell receptor (beta chain) was sequenced for a study of beta chain features in type 1 diabetes. About the research overall: What patients shared with healthy donors was a similar profile of age, gender and cell yields. Study findings and constraints: The analysis here could not establish whether HLA type shapes TCRB rearrangement. Across all four CD4+ subsets, people with type 1 diabetes showed modestly shorter TCRB CDR3s.

CD4+ cells of the naive, central memory, regulatory and stem cell-like memory types were sorted via CD45RO/CCR7/CD25/CD127/CD95/CD27. Every sorted population was more than 98% pure. Comments on this clone: The antigen remains unidentified.

CDR3 size: 17 residues. V lost 0 bases to trimming and J lost 4 bases; unmatched junction nucleotides: 10. Looked up from germline, CDR1 is MNHNS and CDR2 is SASEGT. Sequenced material consisted of expressed TCRB transcripts (all of the isolated RNA was reverse transcribed). The repertoire was sequenced with immunoSEQ multiplex PCR; TCRdb's copy has only in-frame clones and lacks some. Here the sample spans roughly 290,000 clones, approximately 16% being singletons. The V call is TRBV6-1, the J call TRBJ2-7; 9 nucleotides agree with TRBD1. The TCR originated in a man in his late teens or twenties with type 1 diabetes. Source material: naive CD4+ T cells from blood. CDR3 sequence (DNA): TGTGCCAGCAGTGAAGCGATTTCCGGGACAGGGTCGTACGAGCAGTACTTC. The encoded protein is CASSEAISGTGSYEQYF.